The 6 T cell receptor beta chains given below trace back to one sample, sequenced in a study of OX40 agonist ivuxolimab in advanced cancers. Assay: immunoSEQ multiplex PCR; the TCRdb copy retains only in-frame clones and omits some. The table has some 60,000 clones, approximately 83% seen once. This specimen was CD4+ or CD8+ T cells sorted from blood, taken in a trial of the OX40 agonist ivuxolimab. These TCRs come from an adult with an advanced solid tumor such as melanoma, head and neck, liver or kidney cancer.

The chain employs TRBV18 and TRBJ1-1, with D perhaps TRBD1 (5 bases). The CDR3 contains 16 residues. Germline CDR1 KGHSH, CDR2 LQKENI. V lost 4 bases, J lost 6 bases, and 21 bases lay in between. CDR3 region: CASSRGDSRSIAEAFF. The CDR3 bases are TGTGCCAGCTCACGGGGCGACTCCCGGTCAATCGCTGAAGCTTTCTTT.

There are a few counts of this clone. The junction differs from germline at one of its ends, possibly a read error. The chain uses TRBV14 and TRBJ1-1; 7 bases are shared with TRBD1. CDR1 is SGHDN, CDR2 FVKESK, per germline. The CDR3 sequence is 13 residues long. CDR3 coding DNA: TGTGCCACCAGCAGACAGGGAGTCACTGAAGCTTTCTTT. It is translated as CATSRQGVTEAFF.

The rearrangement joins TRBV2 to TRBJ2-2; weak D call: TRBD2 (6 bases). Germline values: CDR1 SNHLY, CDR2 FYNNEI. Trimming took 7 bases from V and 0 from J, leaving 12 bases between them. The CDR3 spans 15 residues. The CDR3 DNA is TGTGCCAGCAACCGCGCGGGATCGAACACCGGGGAGCTGTTTTTT. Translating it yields CASNRAGSNTGELFF. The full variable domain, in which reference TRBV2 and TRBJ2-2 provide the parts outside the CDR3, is EPEVTQTPSHQVTQMGQEVILRCVPISNHLYFYWYRQILGQKVEFLVSFYNNEISEKSEIFDDQFSVERPDGSNFTLKIRSTKLEDSAMYFCASNRAGSNTGELFFGEGSRLTVL.

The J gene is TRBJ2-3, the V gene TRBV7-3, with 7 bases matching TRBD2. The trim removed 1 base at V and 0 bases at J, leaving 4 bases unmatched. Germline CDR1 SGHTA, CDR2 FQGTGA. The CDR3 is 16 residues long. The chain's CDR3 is CASSLIRGSSTDTQYF. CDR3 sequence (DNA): TGTGCCAGCAGCTTAATACGCGGGAGTAGCACAGATACGCAGTATTTT.

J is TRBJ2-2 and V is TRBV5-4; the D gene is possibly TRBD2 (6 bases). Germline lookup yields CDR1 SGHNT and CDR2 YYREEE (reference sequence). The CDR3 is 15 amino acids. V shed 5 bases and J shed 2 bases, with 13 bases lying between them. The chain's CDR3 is CASRFRDSNTGELFF. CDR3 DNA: TGTGCCAGCAGGTTCCGGGACTCCAACACCGGGGAGCTGTTTTTT.

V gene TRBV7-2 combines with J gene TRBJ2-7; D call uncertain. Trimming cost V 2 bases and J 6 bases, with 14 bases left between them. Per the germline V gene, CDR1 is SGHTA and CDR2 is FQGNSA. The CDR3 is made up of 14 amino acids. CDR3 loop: CASSLMLGMGEQYF. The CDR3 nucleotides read TGTGCCAGCAGCTTAATGTTGGGCATGGGCGAGCAGTACTTC.